Below are 5 T cell receptor beta chains sequenced from a single sample in a study of T cells after yellow fever vaccination. One entry per CDR3 protein results from TCRdb running MiXCR on the 5' RACE reads. The top ten hold approximately 24% of the sample, which has roughly 340,000 distinct CDR3 sequences, 3% to 4.5% seen once. The material sequenced was PBMCs, taken 5 days after the yellow fever booster vaccination. These receptors all come from a man aged 18 to 29 who received the YFV17D yellow fever vaccine.

This clonotype was observed a handful of times. J is TRBJ2-7 and V is TRBV5-1, with TRBD1 matching over 10 bases. Germline V CDR1 and CDR2: SGHRS, YFSETQ. V lost 0 bases, J lost 7 bases, and 1 base stayed unmatched. The CDR3 contains 13 residues. This CDR3 is CASSLAGQGEQYV. The CDR3 DNA reads TGCGCCAGCAGCTTGGCGGGACAGGGGGAGCAGTACGTC.

This clonotype was recorded a few times. This chain joins TRBV12-3 or TRBV12-4 and TRBJ2-4, with 10 positions matching TRBD1. With 5 bases clipped from V and 8 bases from J, the junction kept 9 bases outside the gene matches. The CDR3 consists of 15 residues. The CDR3 region is CASSGLRDRGDIQYF. CDR3 DNA: TGTGCCAGCAGTGGGCTGCGGGACAGGGGTGACATTCAGTACTTC.

This clonotype was detected only a few times. The genes are TRBV11-1 and TRBJ2-7; weak D call: TRBD1 (5 bases). Germline V gives CDR1 SGHAT, CDR2 FQDESV (reference sequence). Between the trimmed V and J ends, which lost 3 bases and 3 bases, there was a span of 12 bases. The CDR3 consists of 14 residues. The CDR3 protein is CASSFRGRNYEQYF. The CDR3 DNA sequence: TGTGCCAGCAGCTTTAGGGGCAGGAACTACGAGCAGTACTTC.

The chain carries TRBV20-1 and TRBJ2-1, with 9 positions matching TRBD2. CDR3 length: 16 residues. The germline CDR1 and CDR2 sequences are DFQATT and SNEGSKA (reference sequence). V shed 3 bases, J shed 2 bases, and the junction held 8 bases outside the gene matches. The DNA of the CDR3 is TGCAGTGCTAGCGCGACTAGCGGTAACCCCTACAATGAGCAGTTCTTC. Translated: CSASATSGNPYNEQFF.

At least ten counts were recorded for this clonotype. J is TRBJ1-6 and V is TRBV27, with D hard to call. From germline, CDR1 is MNHEY and CDR2 SMNVEV (reference sequence). The length of the CDR3 is 12 residues. V lost 3 bases and J lost 8, with 5 bases in between. The CDR3 sequence is CASSFGDSPLHF. The CDR3 DNA reads TGTGCCAGCAGTTTTGGGGATTCACCCCTCCACTTT.